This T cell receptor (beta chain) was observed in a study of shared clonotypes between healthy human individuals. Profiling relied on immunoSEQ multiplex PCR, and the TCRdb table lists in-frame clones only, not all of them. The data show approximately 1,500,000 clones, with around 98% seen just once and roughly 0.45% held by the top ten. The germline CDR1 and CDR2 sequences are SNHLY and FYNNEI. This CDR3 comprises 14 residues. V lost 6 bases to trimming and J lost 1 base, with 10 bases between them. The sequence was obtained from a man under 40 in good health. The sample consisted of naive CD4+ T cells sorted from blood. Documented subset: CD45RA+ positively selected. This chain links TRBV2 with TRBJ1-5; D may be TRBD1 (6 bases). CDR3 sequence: CASRGGQSNQPQHF. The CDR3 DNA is TGTGCCAGCAGGGGGGGGCAGAGCAATCAGCCCCAGCATTTT.